The clone carrying this T cell receptor (beta chain) occurred a few times. This sample stems from a study of cytomegalovirus exposure and HLA in healthy donors. Assay: immunoSEQ multiplex PCR; the TCRdb copy retains only in-frame clones and omits some. The top ten hold 12% of the sample, which has some 260,000 clones, roughly 87% seen once. The germline gives CDR1 MDHEN, CDR2 SYDVKM. Germline trimming cut 3 bases from V and 2 bases from J; bases unmatched to any gene: 10. The CDR3 length is 16 residues. The receptor comes from a young man in good health and CMV-seropositive. The rearrangement uses TRBV28 and TRBJ2-7; 7 nucleotides align to TRBD1. Sequencing used PBMCs. The CDR3 spells CASSFRLGDSAYEQYF. The CDR3 DNA reads as TGTGCCAGCAGTTTTCGTTTAGGGGACAGCGCCTACGAGCAGTACTTC.